The TCR beta chain under discussion was sequenced for a study of regulatory T cells in long-lasting Graves disease. The time point: newly diagnosed GD, antithyroid drugs for less than 3 months. PBMC RNA served as the TCR library source. The sample holds many counts of this clonotype. Its antigen remains unidentified. General observations from the study: Under persistent disease, TRBV28, TRBJ1-2 and TRBJ2-5 were used preferentially.

Building of the TCR beta libraries involved iRepertoire HTBI primers and Arm-PCR of CDR3 regions. One entry per CDR3 protein, called by TCRdb with MiXCR from the multiplex PCR reads. The data contain 400,000 to 500,000 distinct CDR3 sequences, about 16% of them seen just once; the ten biggest clones take up 23%. This CDR3 contains 12 residues. Germline lookup yields CDR1 KGHSH and CDR2 LQKENI. Trimming removed 1 base at V and 7 bases at J, with 8 bases between. The same specimen was also included in a second study, on T cells in Graves' hyperthyroidism and ophthalmopathy. This second study says: The patients, who ranged from 18 to 65 in age, presented with newly diagnosed hyperthyroidism lasting under 2 months. HTBI primers were used for first-round RT-PCR of the TCR CDR3. Clonotypes that were expanded in thyroid above 0.001 mostly appeared in blood too.

Sample: peripheral blood mononuclear cells (PBMCs), taken at new diagnosis, from a patient treated with antithyroid drugs. The chain joins TRBV18 to TRBJ2-7; D is uncertain. The TCR originated in a young woman with Graves disease. This CDR3 is CASSPRALEQYF. The DNA for the CDR3 is TGTGCCAGCTCACCACGGGCCTTAGAGCAGTACTTC.